A single count supports the clone carrying this TCR beta chain. Its specificity is not known. V dropped 4 bases and J dropped 1 base, with 13 bases sitting between them. The CDR3 is 15 amino acids. CDR1 and CDR2 from the germline V gene are MNHEY and SMNVEV (reference sequence). The data derive from a study of PD-1 blockade in classical Hodgkin lymphoma. Study in general: With a 2-week interval, patients received intravenous nivolumab at 3 mg/kg. Study-level findings and limits: Before treatment, complete responders showed about the same diversity as newly diagnosed patients. Whatever underlies the repertoire differences (possibly disease activity or prior therapy) remains undefined. Baseline TCR diversity was reportedly lower in newly diagnosed patients than healthy donors.

Sample time point: cycle 4 day 1 (C4D1), after 5 to 7 weeks of nivolumab. Following autologous stem cell transplantation, relapse occurred in every patient, and exposure to brentuximab vedotin varied. Magnetic negative selection served to purify CD4+ T cells out of PBMCs that had been thawed. Clones were sequenced by immunoSEQ multiplex PCR, and TCRdb holds only the in-frame ones, with some missing. The profile shows 25,000 to 35,000 clones, about 85% of them singletons. This chain joins TRBV27 and TRBJ2-5; D perhaps matches TRBD2 (6 bases). The receptor was isolated from a human donor with classical Hodgkin lymphoma. The starting material was CD4+ T cells from blood, obtained before the fourth cycle of nivolumab. The CDR3 coding sequence is TGTGCCAGCAGTTCGGGACTGTGGTCCCAAGAGACCCAGTACTTC. Translated, it gives CASSSGLWSQETQYF.